Described below is a single TCR beta chain sequence and its context. Its target is unknown. The method was immunoSEQ multiplex PCR; TCRdb's version includes in-frame clones alone and lacks a portion of them. The sample records around 320,000 clones, around 85% being singletons. The treatment was: roughly 19 received Ad26.COV2.S at low or high dose, single or two shots; roughly 5 received placebo; per-sample allocation not given. The investigators took samples on day 63 after the first vaccine or placebo injection. CDR3 size: 12 residues. This sample is drawn from a study of Ad26.COV2.S vaccination and SARS-CoV-2 variants. Study as a whole: A COV1001 Ad26.COV2.S trial-arm participant provided the sample.

Study results and caveats: Post-vaccination breadth of spike-specific CD8+ and CD4+ T cell responses was reportedly substantial.

The sequences come from peripheral blood, collected in a trial of Ad26.COV2.S vaccine versus placebo. The rearrangement joins TRBV12-2 to TRBJ2-3; the table calls TRBD2, which could not be checked here. TRBV12-2 is marked as a pseudogene. This clonotype originated in a person aged 18-60 years who received the Ad26.COV2.S COVID-19 vaccine or a placebo. The CDR3 bases are TGTGCAAGTCGCTTACCCGCAGATACGCAGTATTTT. Its translation is CASRLPADTQYF.